These 28 T cell receptor beta chains were all obtained from the same sample, sequenced in a study of T cell repertoires in cytomegalovirus infection (dated 2019 in TCRdb). The run used an Illumina HiSeq 1500. The public reads were reanalyzed by TCRdb: fastp trimming at Q25, MiXCR alignment, in-frame beta chains only. Each entry is one CDR3 protein sequence, shown with its most common DNA and genes. The sample table lists roughly 630,000 distinct CDR3 sequences, 24% of them with a count of one. The leading ten clones occupy 6.5% to 10% of the sample. The sample taken for sequencing was CD8+ T cells from PBMCs. The source is a human donor in good health (CMV status not recorded). Some clones in this sample may be carry-over from other donors' samples.

Concerning this clonotype: The junction differs from germline at one of its ends, possibly a read error. The rearrangement links TRBV12-3 or TRBV12-4 to TRBJ2-3, with TRBD2 as a possible D gene (5 bases). This CDR3 region has 13 residues. CDR3 nucleotides: TGTGCCAGCAGACTAGTAGTCACAGTTACGCAGTATTTT. Translation gives CASRLVVTVTQYF.

Ten or more counts support this clonotype. The V and J genes are TRBV29-1 and TRBJ2-3; 11 bases agree with TRBD2. The germline V gene has CDR1 SQVTM and CDR2 ANQGSEA. This CDR3 has 14 residues. The V and J ends lost 1 base and 8 bases, in that order; junction bases with no gene match: 5. In DNA form, the CDR3 reads TGCAGCGTTGAAGGTCTAGCGGGGGGAGTTACGCAGTATTTT. Translating gives CSVEGLAGGVTQYF.

There are many counts of this clonotype. The V and J genes are TRBV9 and TRBJ1-1, with a possible D match to TRBD1 (6 bases). The CDR3 has 14 residues. The V gene lost 0 bases and the J gene lost 5 bases, with 11 bases spanning the gap. Germline CDR1 and CDR2: SGDLS and YYNGEE. CDR3 sequence (DNA): TGTGCCAGCAGCGTAGGGACAGTCGGAACTGAAGCTTTCTTT. Translation gives CASSVGTVGTEAFF.

The genes are TRBV6-5 and TRBJ2-2; tentatively, D is TRBD1 or TRBD2 (5 bases each). Trimming shortened V by 0 bases and J by 8 bases, and 13 bases separated the two germline ends. This CDR3 comprises 15 residues. Germline V gene lookup returns CDR1 MNHEY and CDR2 SVGAGI. CDR3 loop: CASSYSLGESGELFF. The CDR3 DNA reads as TGTGCCAGCAGTTACTCTTTAGGGGAGTCGGGGGAGCTGTTTTTT.

This clonotype was counted only a few times. The chain joins TRBV2 to TRBJ2-2; TRBD2 is a possible D gene (7 bases). The V end lost 10 bases, the J end lost 0 bases, and 18 bases lay between the germline ends. In germline, CDR1 is SNHLY, CDR2 FYNNEI. This CDR3 is 16 amino acids long. The CDR3 spells CAILGGGFANTGELFF. CDR3 DNA: TGTGCCATTTTGGGGGGGGGCTTCGCGAACACCGGGGAGCTGTTTTTT.

This clonotype was found many times. This CDR3 reads CASILATGDNEQFF. The CDR3, as DNA: TGTGCCAGCATCTTGGCAACAGGCGACAATGAGCAGTTCTTC. This chain joins TRBV7-2 and TRBJ2-1; possible D gene TRBD1, 5 bases. There are 14 residues in the CDR3. The germline gives CDR1 SGHTA, CDR2 FQGNSA. V was shortened by 7 bases and J by 5 bases, with 15 bases between the two germline ends.

This clonotype was counted a few times. The chain is built from TRBV25-1 and TRBJ1-4; 7 bases map to TRBD1. CDR1 MGHDK and CDR2 SYGVNS come from the germline V gene. V was pared by 1 base and J by 11 bases, with 7 bases of the junction left unmatched. The CDR3 sequence is 14 residues long. The CDR3 sequence is CASSESGQKKKLFF. In DNA form, the CDR3 reads TGTGCCAGCAGTGAATCGGGACAGAAGAAGAAACTGTTTTTT. The full variable domain, in which reference TRBV25-1 and TRBJ1-4 provide the parts outside the CDR3, is EADIYQTPRYLVIGTGKKITLECSQTMGHDKMYWYQQDPGMELHLIHYSYGVNSTEKGDLSSESTVSRIRTEHFPLTLESARPSHTSQYLCASSESGQKKKLFFGSGTQLSVL.

This clonotype was seen at least ten times. The CDR3 reads CASSLGGGVTDTQYF. The CDR3 DNA reads as TGTGCCAGCAGCTTAGGCGGGGGAGTCACAGATACGCAGTATTTT. The chain has TRBV7-6 and TRBJ2-3, with 7 positions matching TRBD2. Trimming cost V 1 base and J 2 bases; bases outside gene matches: 3. Germline V gene sequence: CDR1 SGHVS, CDR2 FNYEAQ. The CDR3 runs to 15 residues.

This clonotype was seen repeatedly, ten times or more. V is TRBV7-9 and J is TRBJ2-7; TRBD2 is a possible D gene (5 bases). Germline V CDR1 and CDR2: SEHNR, FQNEAQ (reference sequence). The CDR3 length is 14 residues. V gave up 5 bases and J gave up 7 bases, with 18 bases separating them. The CDR3 nucleotides are TGTGCCAGCAGCCACCCCCTCGAGGGCGAGGAGCAGTACGTC. It translates to CASSHPLEGEEQYV.

The chain recombines TRBV6-2 or TRBV6-3 with TRBJ2-5; D assignment may be TRBD1 or TRBD2 (6 bases each). Looked up from germline, CDR1 is MNHEY and CDR2 is SVGEGT. V lost 6 bases to trimming and J lost 5 bases, with 19 bases between them. The CDR3 extends over 15 amino acids. The CDR3 nucleotides are TGTGCCAGCAGCTCGGGGGCCTCACTCGGGGAGACCCAGTACTTC. Encoded protein: CASSSGASLGETQYF.

The chain joins TRBV12-3 or TRBV12-4 to TRBJ2-6, with 7 bases fitting TRBD1. Unmatched junction bases numbered 7, after V lost 5 bases and J lost 0 bases. The CDR3 loop spans 17 amino acids. The CDR3 spells CASSEGGRSSGANVLTF. The CDR3 DNA is TGTGCCAGCAGTGAAGGGGGCCGAAGCTCTGGGGCCAACGTCCTGACTTTC.

This clonotype was seen only once. This clone may be a read error of a much larger clone one base away. Because the CDR3 is missing its conserved closing phenylalanine or tryptophan, this is likely a read error. The chain recombines TRBV7-8 with TRBJ2-1; D not resolved. V shed 4 bases and J shed 0 bases, with 16 bases lying between them. CDR1 is SGHVS and CDR2 is FQNEAQ in the germline V gene. The CDR3 totals 17 residues. The CDR3 DNA reads as TGTGCCAGCAGCTCCTTAGGGCCCAGGTCCTCCTACAATGAGCAGTTCATC. Protein product: CASSSLGPRSSYNEQFI.

The chain employs TRBV7-4 and TRBJ2-2, with D possibly matching TRBD1 (6 bases). The CDR3 extends over 16 amino acids. V was shortened by 11 bases and J by 6 bases, with 25 bases between the two germline ends. From germline, CDR1 is SGHVT and CDR2 SQSDAQ. CDR3 nucleotides: TGTGCCTCCTGGGGTGGGGGCAGAGAAGTTCCCGGGGAGCTGTTTTTT. This codes for CASWGGGREVPGELFF.

This clonotype was counted between two and nine times. This chain connects TRBV29-1 to TRBJ2-4; 8 nucleotides agree with TRBD1. Per germline, CDR1 SQVTM and CDR2 ANQGSEA. V shed 6 bases, J shed 0 bases, and the junction held 10 bases outside the gene matches. CDR3 size: 16 residues. Written as DNA, the CDR3 is TGCAGCGTGGGACATACAGGGGGATTAGCCAAAAACATTCAGTACTTC. Residues: CSVGHTGGLAKNIQYF.

The rearrangement joins TRBV12-3 or TRBV12-4 to TRBJ2-3; TRBD2 matches 10 bases. The CDR3 runs to 17 residues. J was trimmed by 2 bases and V by 3 bases; bases with no gene match: 8. This CDR3 is CASSFSLAGDLTDTQYF. CDR3 coding DNA: TGTGCCAGCAGTTTCAGCCTAGCGGGGGACCTCACAGATACGCAGTATTTT.

This clonotype was seen a handful of times. This sequence joins TRBV4-1 and TRBJ1-1; D may be TRBD1 (5 bases). CDR1 MGHRA and CDR2 YSYEKL come from the germline V gene. The CDR3 runs to 12 residues. V was shortened by 0 bases and J by 8 bases, with 7 bases between the two germline ends. CDR3: CASSQDGAEAFF. In DNA form, the CDR3 reads TGCGCCAGCAGCCAAGATGGGGCCGAAGCTTTCTTT.

In this sample, this clonotype turned up many times. The chain uses TRBV7-9 and TRBJ2-2; D gene uncertain. V lost 3 bases and J lost 4, with 9 bases in between. Germline loops: CDR1 SEHNR, CDR2 FQNEAQ (reference sequence). The CDR3 totals 14 residues. CDR3 sequence reads: CASSFVEGTGELFF. For the CDR3, the DNA is TGTGCCAGCAGCTTTGTGGAAGGCACCGGGGAGCTGTTTTTT.

The chain combines TRBV19 with TRBJ2-3; 7 positions match TRBD1. The CDR3 runs to 15 residues. V shed 3 bases, J shed 3 bases, and the junction held 6 bases outside the gene matches. Germline V lookup: CDR1 LNHDA, CDR2 SQIVND (reference sequence). The CDR3 loop reads CASSIEGAETDTQYF. CDR3 nucleotides: TGTGCCAGTAGTATTGAGGGGGCGGAAACAGATACGCAGTATTTT.

The chain links TRBV29-1 to TRBJ2-1, with TRBD2 identical over 13 bases. Germline trimming cut 3 bases from V and 5 bases from J; bases unmatched to any gene: 4. The CDR3 length is 15 residues. Germline V CDR1 and CDR2: SQVTM, ANQGSEA. The CDR3 protein is CSVDLGTSGDNEQFF. CDR3 sequence (DNA): TGCAGCGTTGATTTGGGGACTAGCGGGGACAATGAGCAGTTCTTC.

This clonotype was seen ten or more times. This rearrangement joins TRBV7-8 to TRBJ2-7, with D perhaps TRBD1 (6 bases). The germline gives CDR1 SGHVS, CDR2 FQNEAQ. This CDR3 comprises 13 residues. The V gene lost 2 bases and the J gene lost 6 bases, with 11 bases spanning the gap. CDR3 bases: TGTGCCAGCAGCTTAAGGGGGACCCCCGAGCAGTACGTC. Translating gives CASSLRGTPEQYV.

J is TRBJ1-1 and V is TRBV5-1; no clear D. CDR1 and CDR2 (germline): SGHRS, YFSETQ. The CDR3 extends over 14 amino acids. V was shortened by 4 bases and J by 1 base, with 11 bases between the two germline ends. The CDR3, as DNA: TGCGCCAGCAGCCCGTGGACTCAGAACACTGAAGCTTTCTTT. Amino acid sequence: CASSPWTQNTEAFF. The full variable domain, its missing parts supplied by reference TRBV5-1 and TRBJ1-1, is KAGVTQTPRYLIKTRGQQVTLSCSPISGHRSVSWYQQTPGQGLQFLFEYFSETQRNKGNFPGRFSGRQFSNSRSEMNVSTLELGDSALYLCASSPWTQNTEAFFGQGTRLTVV.

This clonotype was seen at least ten times. This chain joins TRBV7-6 and TRBJ1-1, with unresolved D. Trimming pared 5 bases from V and 7 bases from J, leaving 8 bases between. Germline V lookup: CDR1 SGHVS, CDR2 FNYEAQ. The CDR3 sequence is 11 residues long. This CDR3 is CASSESGEAFF. CDR3 DNA sequence: TGTGCCAGCAGCGAGAGCGGTGAAGCTTTCTTT.

For this clonotype: This clone may be a read error of a much larger clone one base away. This rearrangement joins TRBV7-9 to TRBJ2-3; either TRBD1 or TRBD2 may supply D (6 bases each). CDR3 size: 15 residues. Germline values: CDR1 SEHNR, CDR2 FQNEAQ (reference sequence). The CDR3 bases are TGTGCCGGCAGCTTAATCGGGGGCCCCACAGATACGCAGTATTTT. The encoded protein is CAGSLIGGPTDTQYF.

This chain joins TRBV20-1 and TRBJ2-7; D gene ambiguous. This CDR3 contains 12 residues. CDR1 is DFQATT and CDR2 is SNEGSKA in the germline V gene (reference sequence). Trimming removed 3 bases from V and 4 bases from J, with 10 bases in between. The CDR3 loop is CSARDAAYEQYF. DNA for the CDR3: TGCAGTGCTAGGGATGCAGCTTACGAGCAGTACTTC.

This clonotype was recorded at least ten times. The rearrangement links TRBV28 to TRBJ1-5; D is unclear. This CDR3 region has 14 residues. V was shortened by 10 bases and J by 5 bases, with 18 bases between the two germline ends. Germline V gene lookup returns CDR1 MDHEN and CDR2 SYDVKM. The CDR3 region has the DNA TGTGCCACTTCCATCCCGATTGGACATCAGCCCCAGCATTTT. This sequence encodes CATSIPIGHQPQHF.

This clonotype was seen only a few times. The chain is built from TRBV7-8 and TRBJ2-1; no clear D. The V gene's germline CDR1 is SGHVS and CDR2 FQNEAQ. The V and J ends lost 1 base and 1 base respectively, with 11 bases between them. The CDR3 length is 16 residues. The CDR3 DNA reads as TGTGCCAGCAGCTTAGTTTCTGGGCGGTCCTACAATGAGCAGTTCTTC. Its protein product is CASSLVSGRSYNEQFF.

The chain carries TRBV5-5 and TRBJ2-7, with D uncertain. V shed 6 bases and J shed 4 bases, with 14 bases lying between them. This CDR3 is 13 amino acids long. Germline CDR1 reads SGHKS; CDR2 reads YYEKEE (reference sequence). This CDR3 is CASNPLSTYEQYF. In DNA form, the CDR3 reads TGTGCCAGCAACCCCCTGTCGACATACGAGCAGTACTTC.

This chain uses TRBV6-2 or TRBV6-3 with TRBJ2-7, with no clear D. Per germline, CDR1 MNHEY and CDR2 SVGEGT. This CDR3 spans 13 amino acids. CDR3 nucleotides: TGTGGCAGCAGTTACTCGACCATTTCCGAGCAGTACGTC. It codes for CGSSYSTISEQYV.